The next 13 T cell receptor beta chains were all read from a single sample in a study of control samples from healthy donors and cancer patients (dated by TCRdb to about 2020). The library was generated by the immunoSEQ multiplex PCR assay. TCRdb took this table from immuneACCESS and kept in-frame rearrangements with V and J called. Such tables lack part of the clones; where checked against another copy, unresolved V genes explain under half of the gap, and the rest is unexplained. Present in this sample are over 100,000 clones, around 93% of which were seen just once. The ten biggest clones cover 2.1% of the sample. The sequenced material came from blood. The source of these receptors is a woman in her fifties or sixties in good health.

This chain connects TRBV3-1 (or the pseudogene TRBV3-2) to TRBJ2-6; D is uncertain. V shed 1 base and J shed 0 bases, with 13 bases lying between them. Germline V gene data show CDR1 as LGHDT and CDR2 as YNNKEL (reference sequence). This CDR3 region has 18 residues. The CDR3 DNA follows: TGTGCCAGCAGCCAAGTTGGCAGGATGGGCTCTGGGGCCAACGTCCTGACTTTC. This translates into CASSQVGRMGSGANVLTF.

The V and J genes are TRBV6-1 and TRBJ1-1, with D unclear. V lost 4 bases to trimming and J lost 0 bases, with 15 bases between them. In germline, CDR1 is MNHNS, CDR2 SASEGT. This CDR3 spans 16 amino acids. CDR3 bases: TGTGCCAGCAGTGTGGGGTACGGGAATCTGAACACTGAAGCTTTCTTT. Protein product: CASSVGYGNLNTEAFF.

The rearrangement links TRBV27 to TRBJ2-7; D is ambiguous. Trimming removed 6 bases from V and 3 bases from J, with 15 bases in between. Germline V lookup: CDR1 MNHEY, CDR2 SMNVEV (reference sequence). CDR3 length: 14 residues. The DNA of the CDR3 is TGTGCCAGCAGCTCCGGGTCCTTAATCTACGAGCAGTACTTC. It translates to CASSSGSLIYEQYF.

CDR3 sequence reads: CASSLSSPNQPQHF. CDR3 DNA sequence: TGCGCCAGCAGCTTGAGCAGTCCCAATCAGCCCCAGCATTTT. The J gene is TRBJ1-5, the V gene TRBV5-1; D is unclear. V lost 1 base and J lost 3, with 8 bases in between. This CDR3 has 14 amino acids. The V gene's germline CDR1 is SGHRS and CDR2 YFSETQ.

This sequence joins TRBV5-1 and TRBJ1-1; 7 bases map to TRBD1. CDR3 length: 13 residues. Unmatched junction bases numbered 4, after V lost 5 bases and J lost 3 bases. The V gene's germline CDR1 is SGHRS and CDR2 YFSETQ. CDR3 nucleotide sequence: TGCGCCAGCAGTCCCAGGGGGGACACTGAAGCTTTCTTT. Translating it yields CASSPRGDTEAFF.

The chain is built from TRBV30 and TRBJ2-7; D not certain. The CDR3 is 13 amino acids. Germline V CDR1 and CDR2: GTSNPN, SVGIG (reference sequence). Trimming pared 4 bases from V and 3 bases from J, leaving 13 bases between. The CDR3 loop reads CAWNRGRNYEQYF. The CDR3 DNA follows: TGTGCCTGGAACCGAGGACGGAACTACGAGCAGTACTTC.

The V gene is TRBV10-3, the J gene TRBJ2-5, with 7 bases fitting TRBD1. CDR1 and CDR2 from the germline V gene are ENHRY and SYGVKD. J was trimmed by 4 bases and V by 6 bases; bases with no gene match: 8. The CDR3 runs 14 residues. This CDR3 is CAISPQGDGETQYF. The CDR3 coding sequence is TGTGCCATCAGCCCCCAGGGGGATGGAGAGACCCAGTACTTC.

The rearrangement joins TRBV18 to TRBJ2-7; unclear D gene. V was shortened by 3 bases and J by 4 bases, with 19 bases between the two germline ends. Germline CDR1 KGHSH, CDR2 LQKENI. The CDR3 is made up of 16 amino acids. The CDR3 DNA follows: TGTGCCAGCTCACCCACAGTGTCCCTCCTTCGATACGAGCAGTACTTC. Amino acids: CASSPTVSLLRYEQYF.

The chain links TRBV2 to TRBJ1-5; possible D gene TRBD1, 5 bases. Germline CDR1 reads SNHLY; CDR2 reads FYNNEI. V lost 6 bases and J 5 bases, leaving 8 bases between the germline ends. The CDR3 extends over 12 amino acids. The CDR3 sequence is CASRGVDQPQHF. In DNA form, the CDR3 reads TGTGCCAGCAGAGGGGTGGATCAGCCCCAGCATTTT.

The CDR3 nucleotides are TGTGCCAGCAGGGACCCGGGACAGGGGTCGTACGAGCAGTACTTC. It codes for CASRDPGQGSYEQYF. The V and J genes are TRBV6-5 and TRBJ2-7; 10 positions agree with TRBD1. J gave up 4 bases and V 6 bases, and 9 bases lay outside the gene matches. Looked up from germline, CDR1 is MNHEY and CDR2 is SVGAGI. This CDR3 contains 15 residues.

The chain couples TRBV5-1 to TRBJ1-1, with 8 bases lining up with TRBD1. The CDR3 spans 13 residues. Germline CDR1 SGHRS, CDR2 YFSETQ. J was trimmed by 11 bases and V by 4 bases; bases with no gene match: 10. Here the CDR3 DNA reads TGCGCCAGCAGCGAACGGACAGGGAGTTCTGCTTTCTTT. It codes for CASSERTGSSAFF.

The V gene is TRBV29-1, the J gene TRBJ1-1, with D tentatively TRBD1 (5 bases). The V gene's germline CDR1 is SQVTM and CDR2 ANQGSEA. V shed 0 bases and J shed 5 bases, with 10 bases lying between them. The length of the CDR3 is 13 residues. CDR3 protein: CSVEEAGGTEAFF. In DNA form, the CDR3 reads TGCAGCGTTGAAGAGGCGGGGGGGACTGAAGCTTTCTTT.

The V and J genes are TRBV19 and TRBJ2-7, with D possibly being TRBD1 or TRBD2 (5 bases each). V was pared by 3 bases and J by 0 bases, with 12 bases between. The CDR3 covers 15 residues. Germline values: CDR1 LNHDA, CDR2 SQIVND (reference sequence). CDR3 in amino acids: CASSIPGTFSYEQYF. The CDR3 coding sequence is TGTGCCAGTAGTATCCCGGGGACGTTCTCCTACGAGCAGTACTTC. Combining the CDR3 with reference TRBV19 and TRBJ2-7 gives the whole variable domain DGGITQSPKYLFRKEGQNVTLSCEQNLNHDAMYWYRQDPGQGLRLIYYSQIVNDFQKGDIAEGYSVSREKKESFPLTVTSAQKNPTAFYLCASSIPGTFSYEQYFGPGTRLTVT.